These 21 T cell receptor beta chains originate from one sample sequenced in a study of cytomegalovirus exposure and HLA in healthy donors. The assay was immunoSEQ multiplex PCR, and TCRdb's table has in-frame clones only and misses some. The repertoire includes 250,000 to 300,000 clones, around 90% of them detected once, and 0.35% to 0.45% sits in the top ten. The material sequenced was PBMCs. All receptors come from a woman under 30 in good health and CMV-seronegative.

The chain couples TRBV28 to TRBJ2-2; 7 positions agree with TRBD1. The germline gives CDR1 MDHEN, CDR2 SYDVKM. V lost 5 bases to trimming and J lost 0 bases; unmatched junction nucleotides: 3. The CDR3 length is 15 residues. CDR3 residues: CASSPGTANTGELFF. CDR3 DNA: TGTGCCAGCAGTCCTGGGACAGCGAACACCGGGGAGCTGTTTTTT.

The rearrangement uses TRBV9 and TRBJ2-2; maybe TRBD1 (7 bases). Germline V gene lookup returns CDR1 SGDLS and CDR2 YYNGEE. Between the trimmed V and J ends, which lost 2 bases and 6 bases, there was a span of 14 bases. The CDR3 loop spans 15 amino acids. CDR3 bases: TGTGCCAGCAGCGTGGAGGGGGCAGGCGCCGGGGAGCTGTTTTTT. Its protein is CASSVEGAGAGELFF.

This sequence joins TRBV9 and TRBJ1-1, with TRBD1 as a possible D gene (6 bases). Germline CDR1 SGDLS, CDR2 YYNGEE. V was pared by 4 bases and J by 5 bases, with 18 bases between. The CDR3 sequence is 15 residues long. CDR3 DNA sequence: TGTGCCAGCAGCACCCATCCCGGGGGGGCAACTGAAGCTTTCTTT. It yields the protein CASSTHPGGATEAFF. Supplemented by reference TRBV9 and TRBJ1-1, the full variable domain reads DSGVTQTPKHLITATGQRVTLRCSPRSGDLSVYWYQQSLDQGLQFLIQYYNGEERAKGNILERFSAQQFPDLHSELNLSSLELGDSALYFCASSTHPGGATEAFFGQGTRLTVV.

The V gene is TRBV7-9, the J gene TRBJ2-5, with D uncertain. The germline V and J ends were trimmed by 2 bases and 3 bases, with 7 bases remaining between them. The germline gives CDR1 SEHNR, CDR2 FQNEAQ (reference sequence). The CDR3 runs 13 residues. CDR3: CASSLNTKETQYF. CDR3 DNA sequence: TGTGCCAGCAGCTTAAACACGAAAGAGACCCAGTACTTC. The whole variable domain, filled in from reference TRBV7-9 and TRBJ2-5, reads DTGVSQNPRHKITKRGQNVTFRCDPISEHNRLYWYRQTLGQGPEFLTYFQNEAQLEKSRLLSDRFSAERPKGSFSTLEIQRTEQGDSAMYLCASSLNTKETQYFGPGTRLLVL.

CDR3 bases: TGTGCCAGCTCCGGGGGGACAGGGCGCTACCCCCAGCATTTT. Protein: CASSGGTGRYPQHF. The J gene is TRBJ1-5, the V gene TRBV6-5; 9 nucleotides match TRBD1. The V segment lost 8 bases and the J segment 10 bases; nucleotides outside the gene matches: 12. Per the germline V gene, CDR1 is MNHEY and CDR2 is SVGAGI. The CDR3 has 14 amino acids.

The CDR3 nucleotides are TGTGCCAGCAGCCCGAGCATGAATCAGCCCCAGCATTTT. This encodes CASSPSMNQPQHF. The chain employs TRBV7-2 and TRBJ1-5; the D is unclear. V shed 5 bases and J shed 4 bases, with 9 bases lying between them. In germline, CDR1 is SGHTA, CDR2 FQGNSA. The CDR3 has 13 amino acids.

This sequence joins TRBV5-1 and TRBJ2-3, with 9 nucleotides matching TRBD1. This CDR3 region has 15 residues. Germline lookup yields CDR1 SGHRS and CDR2 YFSETQ. Unmatched junction bases numbered 4, after V lost 2 bases and J lost 3 bases. CDR3 coding DNA: TGCGCCAGCAGCTTCCGGGACAGGGAGACAGATACGCAGTATTTT. Amino acid sequence: CASSFRDRETDTQYF.

The chain links TRBV28 to TRBJ2-1; 8 nucleotides match TRBD2. Germline CDR1 MDHEN, CDR2 SYDVKM. There are 14 residues in the CDR3. Trimming removed 2 bases from V and 7 bases from J; junction bases left unmatched: 4. CDR3 sequence (DNA): TGTGCCAGCAGTTTAGCGGGGGGCCGTAATGAGCAGTTCTTC. This translates into CASSLAGGRNEQFF.

The chain is built from TRBV28 and TRBJ1-5; 12 bases are shared with TRBD1. The length of the CDR3 is 17 residues. Trimming cost V 6 bases and J 2 bases; bases outside gene matches: 8. From germline, CDR1 is MDHEN and CDR2 SYDVKM. CDR3 loop: CASSPWDRGRGNQPQHF. CDR3 nucleotides: TGTGCCAGCAGCCCATGGGACAGGGGGCGCGGCAATCAGCCCCAGCATTTT.

The gene calls are TRBV6-5 and TRBJ2-5, with 9 bases matching TRBD2. CDR1 and CDR2 (germline): MNHEY, SVGAGI. The CDR3 spans 15 residues. The ends lost 0 bases at V and 5 bases at J; junction bases unmatched: 4. Here the CDR3 reads CASSYSGLAHETQYF. In DNA, the CDR3 is TGTGCCAGCAGTTACTCGGGACTAGCTCACGAGACCCAGTACTTC.

V and J are TRBV6-4 and TRBJ2-2, with 7 bases matching TRBD1. CDR3 length: 15 residues. CDR1 and CDR2 (germline): MRHNA, SNTAGT. Trimming took 5 bases from V and 0 from J; bases not matched to a gene: 3. The CDR3 DNA follows: TGTGCCAGCAGTCCCGACAGGGCGAACACCGGGGAGCTGTTTTTT. It specifies CASSPDRANTGELFF.

The count of this clone is one. The chain joins TRBV2 to TRBJ2-7; TRBD1 aligns across 7 bases. The CDR3 is 13 residues long. J gave up 2 bases and V 5 bases, and 3 bases lay outside the gene matches. Germline V gives CDR1 SNHLY, CDR2 FYNNEI. CDR3 sequence reads: CASSRQGPYEQYF. CDR3 in DNA: TGTGCCAGCAGTCGACAGGGTCCCTACGAGCAGTACTTC.

The chain is built from TRBV7-9 and TRBJ2-6; 9 nucleotides agree with TRBD1. Losses at the gene ends were 5 bases for V and 2 bases for J; bases not matched to a gene: 7. The CDR3 length is 17 residues. CDR1 SEHNR and CDR2 FQNEAQ come from the germline V gene (reference sequence). The CDR3 spells CASSLGQGKTGANVLTF. The CDR3 nucleotides read TGTGCCAGCAGCCTAGGACAGGGGAAGACTGGGGCCAACGTCCTGACTTTC.

This chain links TRBV7-8 with TRBJ2-2; D remains ambiguous. The germline V gene encodes CDR1 SGHVS and CDR2 FQNEAQ. Deletions cut 2 bases from V and 5 bases from J, with 6 bases between. This CDR3 is 13 amino acids long. CDR3 loop: CASSLIFTGELFF. The CDR3 DNA follows: TGTGCCAGCAGCTTAATCTTTACCGGGGAGCTGTTTTTT.

V is TRBV10-2 and J is TRBJ1-1, with a weak D call TRBD1 (6 bases). Germline CDR1 WSHSY, CDR2 SAAADI. Trimming removed 6 bases from V and 10 bases from J, with 15 bases in between. The CDR3 covers 12 residues. CDR3 protein: CASSNRELGAFF. CDR3 bases: TGCGCCAGCAGCAACAGGGAACTCGGAGCTTTCTTT.

V gene TRBV4-1 combines with J gene TRBJ2-3; 7 positions match TRBD1. The V segment lost 1 base and the J segment 4 bases; nucleotides outside the gene matches: 8. Germline V gene sequence: CDR1 MGHRA, CDR2 YSYEKL. This CDR3 contains 16 residues. CDR3 coding DNA: TGCGCCAGCAGCCAAGTGACGGGCAGGGGGTCAGATACGCAGTATTTT. It specifies CASSQVTGRGSDTQYF.

The chain employs TRBV27 and TRBJ1-5; no firm D call. CDR3 length equals 16 residues. Germline lookup yields CDR1 MNHEY and CDR2 SMNVEV (reference sequence). The ends were cut back, 1 base at V and 1 base at J, with 11 bases in the middle. The CDR3 here is CASSLYAGRSNQPQHF. The CDR3 DNA sequence: TGTGCCAGCAGTTTATACGCAGGAAGGAGCAATCAGCCCCAGCATTTT.

The rearrangement joins TRBV6-1 to TRBJ2-7, with a tentative D call TRBD2 (5 bases). Per germline, CDR1 MNHNS and CDR2 SASEGT. The CDR3 loop spans 14 amino acids. Trimming pared 2 bases from V and 3 bases from J, leaving 11 bases between. The chain's CDR3 is CASSEISGYYEQYV. The DNA of the CDR3 is TGTGCCAGCAGTGAAATAAGCGGATACTACGAGCAGTACGTC.

V and J are TRBV13 and TRBJ2-1; D uncertain. The V gene's germline CDR1 is PRHDT and CDR2 FYEKMQ (reference sequence). CDR3 length equals 14 residues. V lost 1 base to trimming and J lost 2 bases, with 6 bases between them. The CDR3 region has the DNA TGTGCCAGCAGCTTAGATGGCACCTACAATGAGCAGTTCTTC. This gives the protein CASSLDGTYNEQFF.

The rearrangement links TRBV28 to TRBJ1-1; unclear D gene. The germline CDR1 and CDR2 sequences are MDHEN and SYDVKM. This CDR3 comprises 13 residues. V was trimmed by 2 bases and J by 1 base, leaving 5 bases between them. The CDR3 protein is CASSLNTNTEAFF. The CDR3 nucleotides read TGTGCCAGCAGTTTAAACACGAACACTGAAGCTTTCTTT.

This clone was recorded a few times. This sequence joins TRBV4-1 and TRBJ1-5; 7 positions match TRBD1. The CDR3 has 14 amino acids. Germline V gene lookup returns CDR1 MGHRA and CDR2 YSYEKL. V trimming: 2 bases; J trimming: 2 bases; junction bases outside the gene matches: 0. CDR3 loop: CASSQTGGNQPQHF. As DNA, the CDR3 is TGCGCCAGCAGCCAAACAGGGGGCAATCAGCCCCAGCATTTT.